These 29 T cell receptor beta chains share one sample of origin, sequenced in a study of blood T cells in healthy people across ages. Together with a sample-barcoded 5' primer, a J-beta primer mix was included in a second PCR lasting about 7 to 12 cycles. TCRdb ran MiXCR on the 5' RACE reads and lists one entry per CDR3 protein. The repertoire holds just over 800,000 distinct CDR3 sequences, with around 62% as singletons. Sample: blood. Source of these receptors: a man aged 30 to 39 in good health.

This sequence joins TRBV4-3 and TRBJ2-5, with a tentative D call TRBD2 (5 bases). V gave up 0 bases and J gave up 7 bases, with 12 bases separating them. This CDR3 is built from 14 residues. Germline V lookup: CDR1 LGHNA, CDR2 YSLEER. The CDR3 loop reads CASSQDRGSGTQYF. DNA for the CDR3: TGCGCCAGCAGCCAAGATCGGGGTTCCGGGACCCAGTACTTC.

The chain recombines TRBV15 with TRBJ2-6; no clear D. CDR3 size: 16 residues. Trimming removed 0 bases from V and 0 bases from J, with 6 bases in between. Germline CDR1 and CDR2: LNHNV and YYDKDF (reference sequence). The CDR3 coding sequence is TGTGCCACCAGCAGAGAGTCAGTCTCTGGGGCCAACGTCCTGACTTTC. Translated: CATSRESVSGANVLTF.

This clonotype was counted only a few times. V gene TRBV7-2 combines with J gene TRBJ2-6; 7 bases are a match to TRBD2. Per the germline V gene, CDR1 is SGHTA and CDR2 is FQGNSA. V lost 5 bases, J lost 5 bases, and 12 bases stayed unmatched. This CDR3 contains 17 residues. CDR3 DNA: TGTGCCAGCAGCCAAGACCGGGGGGTTATCTGGGCCAACGTCCTGACTTTC. Translated: CASSQDRGVIWANVLTF.

This clonotype showed up just a few times. This rearrangement joins TRBV28 to TRBJ2-5, with 15 nucleotides matching TRBD2. CDR1 and CDR2 (germline): MDHEN, SYDVKM. CDR3 length: 18 residues. After removal of 4 bases from V and 1 base from J, the junction contained 7 bases not matched to a gene. In DNA, the CDR3 is TGTGCCAGCAGTTCCTGGACTAGCGGGGGGGCCCTCCAAGAGACCCAGTACTTC. As protein: CASSSWTSGGALQETQYF.

This sequence joins TRBV7-3 and TRBJ1-4; D gene unclear. V gave up 1 base and J gave up 5 bases, with 14 bases separating them. The CDR3 extends over 16 amino acids. Germline V gene data show CDR1 as SGHTA and CDR2 as FQGTGA. CDR3 nucleotides: TGTGCCAGCAGCTTAAATCCCTTTGACGGCAATGAAAAACTGTTTTTT. It yields the protein CASSLNPFDGNEKLFF.

This clonotype has only a few counts. The chain uses TRBV29-1 and TRBJ2-5, with 10 bases fitting TRBD1. The DNA end favors TRBJ2-7, so the J call may be wrong. Germline V gene data show CDR1 as SQVTM and CDR2 as ANQGSEA. The CDR3 length is 14 residues. The chain's CDR3 is CSFTPGQGPVEQYF. The CDR3 nucleotides read TGCAGCTTTACTCCGGGACAGGGGCCAGTCGAGCAGTACTTC.

The chain combines TRBV28 with TRBJ2-7; the D gene is possibly TRBD1 (5 bases). Between the trimmed V and J ends, which lost 2 bases and 3 bases, there was a span of 14 bases. In germline, CDR1 is MDHEN, CDR2 SYDVKM. This CDR3 is built from 15 residues. CDR3 loop: CASSLMGLKVYEQYF. The CDR3 bases are TGTGCCAGCAGTTTAATGGGGCTTAAAGTCTACGAGCAGTACTTC.

V usage is TRBV15 and J usage is TRBJ2-6, with TRBD1 identical over 10 bases. Germline-derived CDR1 and CDR2 are LNHNV and YYDKDF (reference sequence). The CDR3 runs 17 residues. V was clipped by 3 bases and J by 0 bases; unmatched bases: 2. The CDR3 here is CATSRDRGSSGANVLTF. The CDR3 DNA reads as TGTGCCACCAGCAGGGACAGGGGGTCCTCTGGGGCCAACGTCCTGACTTTC. The whole variable domain, filled in from reference TRBV15 and TRBJ2-6, reads DAMVIQNPRYQVTQFGKPVTLSCSQTLNHNVMYWYQQKSSQAPKLLFHYYDKDFNNEADTPDNFQSRRPNTSFCFLDIRSPGLGDTAMYLCATSRDRGSSGANVLTFGAGSRLTVL.

This clonotype was counted only a few times. V gene TRBV6-2 or TRBV6-3 combines with J gene TRBJ2-7; 10 bases line up with TRBD1. Trimming took 8 bases from V and 3 from J; bases not matched to a gene: 10. Germline CDR1 MNHEY, CDR2 SVGEGT. The CDR3 has 15 amino acids. The CDR3 nucleotides read TGTGCCAGCGCTTGGACAGGGGGGAATTTCTACGAGCAGTACTTC. This sequence encodes CASAWTGGNFYEQYF.

Only a few counts were recorded for this clonotype. This chain uses TRBV18 with TRBJ1-1; weak D call: TRBD1 (6 bases). Germline V lookup: CDR1 KGHSH, CDR2 LQKENI. The CDR3 length is 15 residues. With 1 base removed from V and 1 base from J, the gap between germline ends came to 10 bases. CDR3 DNA: TGTGCCAGCTCACCACTGGGGACACGGAACACTGAAGCTTTCTTT. Protein sequence: CASSPLGTRNTEAFF.

Only a few counts were recorded for this clonotype. The rearrangement joins TRBV12-3 or TRBV12-4 to TRBJ2-5; TRBD1 agrees at 7 bases. Germline trimming cut 5 bases from V and 4 bases from J; bases unmatched to any gene: 7. The CDR3 consists of 14 residues. For the CDR3, the DNA is TGTGCCAGCAGTCACCACAGGGGACGAGAGACCCAGTACTTC. Its translation: CASSHHRGRETQYF.

This clonotype turned up a few times. The chain couples TRBV27 to TRBJ1-2, with a possible D match to TRBD1 (6 bases). The CDR3 is made up of 15 amino acids. Trimming shortened V by 4 bases and J by 2 bases, and 14 bases separated the two germline ends. Germline loops: CDR1 MNHEY, CDR2 SMNVEV (reference sequence). CDR3 protein: CASSYRGQSNYGYTF. The CDR3 DNA reads as TGTGCCAGCAGTTACCGGGGGCAGTCCAACTATGGCTACACCTTC.

J is TRBJ1-2 and V is TRBV3-1, with D perhaps matching TRBD1 (6 bases). Trimming pared 4 bases from V and 6 bases from J, leaving 27 bases between. Germline CDR1 is LGHDT and CDR2 is YNNKEL (reference sequence). This CDR3 region has 18 residues. CDR3 sequence: CASSLRYFGEQGQDGYTF. CDR3 bases: TGTGCCAGCAGCCTGAGGTATTTCGGGGAGCAGGGGCAAGATGGCTACACCTTC.

The chain uses TRBV29-1 and TRBJ2-4; D tentatively fits TRBD1 or TRBD2 (5 bases each). TRBJ2-7 explains the end of the DNA better; the J call may be wrong. Germline CDR1 SQVTM, CDR2 ANQGSEA. This CDR3 has 12 amino acids. The CDR3 bases are TGCAGCGTTGAGGGGACGGCTGACGAGCAGTACTTC. This codes for CSVEGTADEQYF.

This chain uses TRBV14 with TRBJ2-7; 10 bases map to TRBD2. The germline V gene encodes CDR1 SGHDN and CDR2 FVKESK. The CDR3 covers 16 residues. Germline trimming cut 1 base from V and 2 bases from J; bases unmatched to any gene: 5. CDR3 amino acids: CASSQVPSGGAYEQYF. CDR3 DNA sequence: TGTGCCAGCAGCCAAGTACCGAGCGGGGGGGCCTACGAGCAGTACTTC.

J is TRBJ2-6 and V is TRBV7-2, with TRBD1 matching over 7 bases. The germline V gene encodes CDR1 SGHTA and CDR2 FQGNSA. The J segment lost 0 bases and the V segment lost 5 bases, leaving 10 bases of the junction unmatched. The CDR3 has 18 residues. The DNA of the CDR3 is TGTGCCAGCAGCGCCCGGGACAGAGATCCCTCTGGGGCCAACGTCCTGACTTTC. Translation gives CASSARDRDPSGANVLTF.

The chain carries TRBV20-1 and TRBJ2-7; 8 bases line up with TRBD2. The germline gives CDR1 DFQATT, CDR2 SNEGSKA (reference sequence). The CDR3 is 15 residues long. Trimming took 6 bases from V and 2 from J; bases not matched to a gene: 12. The CDR3 sequence: CSAPRTSWGAYEQYF. The CDR3 region has the DNA TGCAGTGCCCCAAGGACTAGCTGGGGGGCCTACGAGCAGTACTTC.

The chain links TRBV12-3 or TRBV12-4 to TRBJ1-1; possibly TRBD1 for D (5 bases). The CDR3 contains 16 residues. V was cut by 5 bases and J by 3 bases, with 19 bases left in between. The CDR3 sequence is CASSPRSRGGDTEAFF. CDR3 coding DNA: TGTGCCAGCAGTCCTCGAAGTCGGGGAGGGGACACTGAAGCTTTCTTT.

With respect to this clonotype: Given a much more abundant clone one base away, this may be a read error. CDR3 sequence: CASSQRYNEQYF. DNA for the CDR3: TGTGCCAGCAGCCAGCGGTACAATGAGCAGTACTTC. The chain recombines TRBV4-2 with TRBJ2-1, with D uncertain. The DNA end favors TRBJ2-7, so the J call may be wrong. There are 12 residues in the CDR3. Germline V CDR1 and CDR2: LGHNA, YNFKEQ.

This chain links TRBV6-6 with TRBJ2-7, with 16 positions matching TRBD2. Gene TRBJ2-5 matches the end of the DNA better, so the J call may be wrong. Germline V lookup: CDR1 MNHNY, CDR2 SVGAGI (reference sequence). This CDR3 is 17 amino acids long. The CDR3, as DNA: TGTGCCAGCAGTTACTCGGGACTAGCGGGGGGGCGTGAGACCCAGTACTTC. This gives the protein CASSYSGLAGGRETQYF.

The table lists this clonotype with a few counts. The chain links TRBV15 to TRBJ2-3; 8 bases line up with TRBD1. This CDR3 has 18 amino acids. Germline CDR1 and CDR2: LNHNV and YYDKDF (reference sequence). V lost 4 bases to trimming and J lost 0 bases; unmatched junction nucleotides: 12. The CDR3 coding sequence is TGTGCCACCAGCACCTCCTCCGGGACAGGACACAGCACAGATACGCAGTATTTT. Translation gives CATSTSSGTGHSTDTQYF.

The rearrangement uses TRBV7-9 and TRBJ1-5, with 10 bases matching TRBD1. In germline, CDR1 is SEHNR, CDR2 FQNEAQ (reference sequence). Trimming removed 3 bases from V and 3 bases from J; junction bases left unmatched: 8. This CDR3 is built from 17 residues. In DNA, the CDR3 is TGTGCCAGCAGCTTTAAAGGACAGGGGGGATACAATCAGCCCCAGCATTTT. Translated, it gives CASSFKGQGGYNQPQHF. The full variable domain, in which reference TRBV7-9 and TRBJ1-5 provide the parts outside the CDR3, is DTGVSQNPRHKITKRGQNVTFRCDPISEHNRLYWYRQTLGQGPEFLTYFQNEAQLEKSRLLSDRFSAERPKGSFSTLEIQRTEQGDSAMYLCASSFKGQGGYNQPQHFGDGTRLSIL.

This clonotype has just a few counts. The rearrangement links TRBV15 to TRBJ2-7; D is ambiguous. CDR3 size: 13 residues. The V end was cut by 2 bases, the J end by 1 base, with 6 bases between. The germline V gene has CDR1 LNHNV and CDR2 YYDKDF (reference sequence). The CDR3 spells CATSRLPSYEQYF. CDR3 nucleotide sequence: TGTGCCACCAGCAGACTACCTTCCTACGAGCAGTACTTC.

This clonotype has just a few counts. This rearrangement joins TRBV12-3 or TRBV12-4 to TRBJ2-1, with D unclear. V was clipped by 6 bases and J by 8 bases, with 14 bases between them. CDR3 length: 13 residues. CDR3: CASSPRQIHEQFF. The CDR3 nucleotides read TGTGCCAGCAGCCCAAGGCAAATCCATGAGCAGTTCTTC.

The CDR3 nucleotides are TGCGCCAGCAGCTTGGCCACAATCGGAGGGGGTGAAGAGACCCAGTACTTC. Its translation is CASSLATIGGGEETQYF. This chain links TRBV5-1 with TRBJ2-5; D is possibly TRBD1 or TRBD2 (6 bases each). Germline lookup yields CDR1 SGHRS and CDR2 YFSETQ. The CDR3 contains 17 residues. The ends were cut back, 0 bases at V and 3 bases at J, with 18 bases in the middle.

This clonotype was counted only a few times. The gene calls are TRBV6-4 and TRBJ2-1; D may be TRBD2 (5 bases). Germline values: CDR1 MRHNA, CDR2 SNTAGT. V was pared by 3 bases and J by 4 bases, with 10 bases between. The CDR3 is made up of 14 amino acids. CDR3: CASSEREGYNEQFF. Written as DNA, the CDR3 is TGTGCCAGCAGTGAGAGGGAAGGATACAATGAGCAGTTCTTC.

This clonotype was recorded at least ten times. This chain connects TRBV9 to TRBJ2-1; 7 positions match TRBD2. Per the germline V gene, CDR1 is SGDLS and CDR2 is YYNGEE. CDR3 length: 12 amino acids. V gave up 3 bases and J gave up 8 bases; unmatched junction bases: 2. DNA for the CDR3: TGTGCCAGCAGCGCGGGGGGTTATGAGCAGTTCTTC. Translation: CASSAGGYEQFF. Based on the CDR3 plus reference TRBV9 and TRBJ2-1, the full variable domain is DSGVTQTPKHLITATGQRVTLRCSPRSGDLSVYWYQQSLDQGLQFLIQYYNGEERAKGNILERFSAQQFPDLHSELNLSSLELGDSALYFCASSAGGYEQFFGPGTRLTVL.

This clonotype was observed many times. This chain joins TRBV15 and TRBJ1-4; 8 nucleotides agree with TRBD1. This CDR3 comprises 15 residues. Germline V lookup: CDR1 LNHNV, CDR2 YYDKDF (reference sequence). The J segment lost 7 bases and the V segment lost 3 bases, leaving 7 bases of the junction unmatched. DNA of the CDR3: TGTGCCACCAGCAGGATGACAGGGGTCACTGAAAAACTGTTTTTT. Residues: CATSRMTGVTEKLFF.

J is TRBJ2-3 and V is TRBV20-1; D gene uncertain. V was pared by 6 bases and J by 2 bases, with 15 bases between. CDR3 length: 14 residues. Per germline, CDR1 DFQATT and CDR2 SNEGSKA (reference sequence). The CDR3 DNA is TGCAGTGCCGGCGCGGCAGATTACACAGATACGCAGTATTTT. Its translation: CSAGAADYTDTQYF.